What follows are 26 T cell receptor beta chains derived from one specimen sequenced in a study of CD8+CD57+ T cells in acquired aplastic anemia. Using genomic DNA as the template, TCR beta VDJ and CDR3 profiling was carried out. From the reads, TCRdb called clonotypes with MiXCR, one entry per CDR3 protein. Of under 250,000 distinct CDR3 sequences in the sample, approximately 45% were seen once. Patients selected for sequencing had displayed CD8+CD57+ cell expansion by flow cytometry. Sequencing used sorted CD4+, CD8+, or CD8+CD57+ T cells (not recorded which) from PBMCs. The receptors here all came from a human donor with aplastic anemia.

This clonotype turned up a few times. The germline gene is not matched at one end of the junction; a read error may be the cause. The V call is TRBV7-9, the J call TRBJ1-2; possibly TRBD1 for D (6 bases). This CDR3 comprises 13 residues. The germline V gene encodes CDR1 SEHNR and CDR2 FQNEAQ (reference sequence). The CDR3 bases are TGTGCCGGCAGCTCGGGAACAGGGAATGGCTACACCTTC. Protein sequence: CAGSSGTGNGYTF.

The rearrangement links TRBV25-1 to TRBJ2-7; D may be TRBD1 or TRBD2 (7 bases each). The CDR3 is 14 amino acids. Deletions cut 4 bases from V and 7 bases from J, with 17 bases between. Germline lookup yields CDR1 MGHDK and CDR2 SYGVNS. The CDR3 bases are TGTGCCAGCAGTGGGGGGGGCAGGGGGGGAGAGCAGTACTTC. Translation: CASSGGGRGGEQYF.

Details on this clonotype: At one end the junction does not follow the germline gene, possibly because of a read error. The rearrangement uses TRBV29-1 and TRBJ1-2; the D gene is possibly TRBD1 (6 bases). From germline, CDR1 is SQVTM and CDR2 ANQGSEA. There are 12 residues in the CDR3. For the CDR3, the DNA is TGTAGCGCGGAAGGGGGAAGCTATGGCTACACCTTC. This encodes CSAEGGSYGYTF.

This clonotype was counted many times. The chain uses TRBV15 and TRBJ2-5; D call uncertain. This CDR3 comprises 11 residues. Germline V gene lookup returns CDR1 LNHNV and CDR2 YYDKDF (reference sequence). Trimming left V 5 bases short and J 3 bases short, with 4 bases between. CDR3 region: CATSEKETQYF. For the CDR3, the DNA is TGTGCCACCAGCGAAAAAGAGACCCAGTACTTC.

The chain recombines TRBV29-1 with TRBJ1-6; D may be TRBD1 (5 bases). Trimming cost V 3 bases and J 9 bases, with 9 bases left between them. From germline, CDR1 is SQVTM and CDR2 ANQGSEA. CDR3 size: 12 residues. CDR3 sequence (DNA): TGCAGCGTTGAGGGGGAGGGTTCACCCCTCCACTTT. Its protein product is CSVEGEGSPLHF.

This clonotype was counted a single time. This chain links TRBV7-9 with TRBJ1-2, with TRBD1 as a possible D gene (5 bases). V dropped 5 bases and J dropped 4 bases, with 14 bases sitting between them. In germline, CDR1 is SEHNR, CDR2 FQNEAQ (reference sequence). The CDR3 has 14 residues. The CDR3 is CASSPSGAPYGYTF. The CDR3 nucleotides read TGTGCCAGCAGCCCATCCGGGGCTCCCTATGGCTACACCTTC.

This clonotype was counted between two and nine times. V is TRBV7-9 and J is TRBJ1-2, with TRBD1 matching 8 bases. V gave up 2 bases and J gave up 4 bases; unmatched junction bases: 6. The CDR3 length is 15 residues. Germline CDR1 is SEHNR and CDR2 is FQNEAQ (reference sequence). The CDR3 spells CASSLTTGTGYGYTF. In nucleotides, the CDR3 is TGTGCCAGCAGCTTAACCACCGGGACAGGCTATGGCTACACCTTC.

This clonotype occurred many times. This chain uses TRBV29-1 with TRBJ2-6; D is unclear. The CDR3 is made up of 15 amino acids. V lost 4 bases, J lost 2 bases, and 12 bases lay in between. Germline CDR1 is SQVTM and CDR2 is ANQGSEA. CDR3 sequence: CSVGLLLAGANVLTF. DNA for the CDR3: TGCAGCGTTGGGCTACTGCTGGCTGGGGCCAACGTCCTGACTTTC.

The rearrangement links TRBV7-9 to TRBJ2-7, with 7 bases aligning to TRBD2. Germline V lookup: CDR1 SEHNR, CDR2 FQNEAQ (reference sequence). The CDR3 has 15 residues. Trimming took 2 bases from V and 2 from J; bases not matched to a gene: 6. The CDR3 loop reads CASSLSGGGTYEQYF. The DNA of the CDR3 is TGTGCCAGCAGCTTATCGGGGGGAGGGACCTACGAGCAGTACTTC.

This clonotype has a handful of counts. This chain connects TRBV6-1 to TRBJ1-3, with D maybe TRBD1 (5 bases). The CDR3 consists of 15 residues. The V gene's germline CDR1 is MNHNS and CDR2 SASEGT. Trimming stripped 11 bases from V and 2 bases from J, with 19 bases between. CDR3 amino acids: CAGQPRGGPGNTIYF. CDR3 DNA: TGTGCCGGACAACCTCGGGGAGGGCCTGGAAACACCATATATTTT.

This clonotype was detected ten times or more. The chain is built from TRBV5-1 and TRBJ1-1, with D unresolved. Deletions cut 4 bases from V and 0 bases from J, with 10 bases between. The CDR3 length is 14 residues. CDR1 is SGHRS and CDR2 is YFSETQ in the germline V gene. The CDR3 nucleotides are TGCGCCAGCAGCGAACAGATGATGAACACTGAAGCTTTCTTT. Translating it yields CASSEQMMNTEAFF.

The rearrangement links TRBV9 to TRBJ1-6; D not certain. The CDR3 loop spans 15 amino acids. Deletions cut 4 bases from V and 7 bases from J, with 15 bases between. Germline CDR1 and CDR2: SGDLS and YYNGEE. CDR3: CASSSEGLMNSPLHF. The CDR3 DNA reads as TGTGCCAGCAGCAGTGAAGGATTAATGAATTCACCCCTCCACTTT.

Comment on this clonotype: A much larger clone sits a single nucleotide away, making a read error possible. The chain uses TRBV19 and TRBJ1-5; D perhaps matches TRBD1 (5 bases). CDR1 is LNHDA, CDR2 SQIVND, per germline (reference sequence). This CDR3 has 14 residues. Written as DNA, the CDR3 is TGTGCCAGTAGCCTGACCTGGGGGGGTCAGTCCCAGCATTTT. This translates into CASSLTWGGQSQHF.

This clonotype was found many times. This chain uses TRBV12-3 or TRBV12-4 with TRBJ2-7; D is perhaps TRBD2 (5 bases). Trimming took 2 bases from V and 6 from J, leaving 8 bases between them. CDR3 size: 12 residues. The CDR3, as DNA: TGTGCCAGCAGTTTAACCGCGGGCGAGCAGTACTTC. Translated: CASSLTAGEQYF.

The rearrangement joins TRBV20-1 to TRBJ2-7; 8 bases match TRBD1. CDR1 DFQATT and CDR2 SNEGSKA come from the germline V gene (reference sequence). The CDR3 covers 14 residues. With 6 bases clipped from V and 2 bases from J, the junction kept 9 bases outside the gene matches. The CDR3 loop is CSAPNRGVAYEQYF. CDR3 sequence (DNA): TGCAGTGCGCCCAACAGGGGGGTGGCCTACGAGCAGTACTTC.

The chain employs TRBV20-1 and TRBJ1-2; D not resolved. The CDR3 runs 9 residues. Germline V gene sequence: CDR1 DFQATT, CDR2 SNEGSKA (reference sequence). Trimming removed 0 bases from V and 7 bases from J, with 0 bases in between. The CDR3 loop is CSARDGYTF. The DNA of the CDR3 is TGCAGTGCTAGAGATGGCTACACCTTC.

Many counts were recorded for this clonotype. This chain joins TRBV10-3 and TRBJ2-1, with 7 bases matching TRBD1. Losses at the gene ends were 8 bases for V and 3 bases for J; bases not matched to a gene: 4. The CDR3 is made up of 13 amino acids. Looked up from germline, CDR1 is ENHRY and CDR2 is SYGVKD. CDR3 sequence: CAIRDRNYNEQFF. Here the CDR3 DNA reads TGTGCCATCCGGGACAGAAACTACAATGAGCAGTTCTTC.

This clonotype was seen more than once but under ten times. The CDR3 does not close with the conserved phenylalanine or tryptophan, likely indicating a read error. The chain combines TRBV7-2 with TRBJ2-5; D remains unclear. Per germline, CDR1 SGHTA and CDR2 FQGNSA. Deletions cut 5 bases from V and 5 bases from J, with 18 bases between. The CDR3 is 15 residues long. CDR3 coding DNA: TGTGCCAGCAGCGTACGCCTATCGTGTTTGGAGACCCAGTACCTC. It encodes CASSVRLSCLETQYL.

V gene TRBV7-4 combines with J gene TRBJ1-6, with TRBD1 matching over 11 bases. V shed 5 bases, J shed 8 bases, and the junction held 8 bases outside the gene matches. The CDR3 covers 16 residues. Germline lookup yields CDR1 SGHVT and CDR2 SQSDAQ. The CDR3 region has the DNA TGTGCCAGCAGCGACGAGGGACAGGGGGTGGATTCACCCCTCCACTTT. Translating gives CASSDEGQGVDSPLHF.

The CDR3, as DNA: TGTGCCATCAGTGAGTCGCGGGAGGCCTACAATGAGCAGTTCTTC. It translates to CAISESREAYNEQFF. This chain uses TRBV10-3 with TRBJ2-1, with TRBD2 identical over 8 bases. J lost 2 bases, V lost 0 bases, and 0 bases had no gene match. The germline gives CDR1 ENHRY, CDR2 SYGVKD. The CDR3 has 15 amino acids.

Points on this clonotype: A read error may account for a junction end that differs from germline. The CDR3 DNA is TGTGCCAGCGCAAACGAGTTTTTAGCCAAAAACATTCAGTACTTC. Translated: CASANEFLAKNIQYF. The chain joins TRBV5-1 to TRBJ2-4; D unclear. CDR3 length: 15 amino acids. Germline V gives CDR1 SGHRS, CDR2 YFSETQ. Drawing the rest from reference TRBV5-1 and TRBJ2-4, the complete variable domain is KAGVTQTPRYLIKTRGQQVTLSCSPISGHRSVSWYQQTPGQGLQFLFEYFSETQRNKGNFPGRFSGRQFSNSRSEMNVSTLELGDSALYLCASANEFLAKNIQYFGAGTRLSVL.

Details on this clonotype: No conserved phenylalanine or tryptophan is present at the end of the CDR3, so a read error is the likely explanation. V gene TRBV6-4 combines with J gene TRBJ2-5; no reliable D call. Trimming removed 3 bases at V and 2 bases at J, with 13 bases between. The CDR3 totals 15 residues. CDR1 is MRHNA and CDR2 is SNTAGT in the germline V gene. This CDR3 is CASSDRRPNQETQYS. The CDR3 DNA follows: TGTGCCAGCAGTGATCGTCGACCTAATCAAGAGACCCAGTACTCC.

The chain couples TRBV25-1 to TRBJ2-7; TRBD1 is a possible D gene (5 bases). The CDR3 has 11 amino acids. Germline CDR1 MGHDK, CDR2 SYGVNS. Between the trimmed V and J ends, which lost 10 bases and 3 bases, there was a span of 10 bases. The CDR3 loop reads CATSGNYEQYF. The CDR3 nucleotides are TGTGCCACCTCAGGGAACTACGAGCAGTACTTC.

V gene TRBV7-8 combines with J gene TRBJ1-2, with 8 bases fitting TRBD1. In germline, CDR1 is SGHVS, CDR2 FQNEAQ. The CDR3 is made up of 15 amino acids. With V trimmed by 0 bases and J by 7 bases, 7 bases remained unmatched. CDR3 nucleotide sequence: TGTGCCAGCAGCTTAGCGCAAAACAGGGGGACTGGCTACACCTTC. This translates into CASSLAQNRGTGYTF. Supplemented by reference TRBV7-8 and TRBJ1-2, the full variable domain reads GAGVSQSPRYKVAKRGQDVALRCDPISGHVSLFWYQQALGQGPEFLTYFQNEAQLDKSGLPSDRFFAERPEGSVSTLKIQRTQQEDSAVYLCASSLAQNRGTGYTFGSGTRLTVV.

This clonotype showed up just a few times. Given a much more abundant clone one base away, this may be a read error. V and J are TRBV7-8 and TRBJ1-2; D call uncertain. The CDR3 length is 14 residues. The V gene lost 1 base and the J gene lost 7 bases, with 13 bases spanning the gap. Germline V gene sequence: CDR1 SGHVS, CDR2 FQNEAQ. The CDR3 sequence is CASSLEVNRFGYTF. CDR3 coding DNA: TGTGCCAGCAGCTTAGAGGTCAACAGATTTGGCTACACCTTC.

This clonotype occurred a few times. The chain joins TRBV7-9 to TRBJ1-2; perhaps TRBD1 as D (5 bases). The V end was cut by 1 base, the J end by 0 bases, with 15 bases between. The germline gives CDR1 SEHNR, CDR2 FQNEAQ (reference sequence). There are 17 residues in the CDR3. The CDR3, as DNA: TGTGCCAGCAGCTTAGGCCTGGGGGGACTCGCTAACTATGGCTACACCTTC. This sequence encodes CASSLGLGGLANYGYTF.